Each of the 8 T cell receptor beta chains below was sequenced from the same sample in a study of CD8+ T cells in alopecia areata. The sequencing template was cDNA reverse transcribed from extracted RNA. This table comes from immunoSEQ multiplex PCR, and its TCRdb copy is limited to in-frame clones, with some not included. This table has 61,000 or so clones, approximately 96% appearing once. Sequenced material: CD8+ T cells sorted from blood, taken at week 0. The receptors originated from a human donor with alopecia areata.

The genes are TRBV7-2 and TRBJ1-6, with 9 bases lining up with TRBD1. The CDR3 length is 16 residues. Germline CDR1 SGHTA, CDR2 FQGNSA. V gave up 4 bases and J gave up 10 bases; unmatched junction bases: 11. The CDR3 region has the DNA TGTGCCAGCAGCTCCGACCCGGGACAGGGAGGATCACCCCTCCACTTT. Encoded protein: CASSSDPGQGGSPLHF.

The V gene is TRBV19, the J gene TRBJ1-1, with TRBD1 matching 7 bases. CDR3 length equals 13 residues. The germline gives CDR1 LNHDA, CDR2 SQIVND (reference sequence). The V segment lost 9 bases and the J segment 3 bases; nucleotides outside the gene matches: 7. The CDR3 reads CASWTGPYTEAFF. CDR3 nucleotides: TGTGCCAGCTGGACAGGACCCTACACTGAAGCTTTCTTT. The full variable domain, in which reference TRBV19 and TRBJ1-1 provide the parts outside the CDR3, is DGGITQSPKYLFRKEGQNVTLSCEQNLNHDAMYWYRQDPGQGLRLIYYSQIVNDFQKGDIAEGYSVSREKKESFPLTVTSAQKNPTAFYLCASWTGPYTEAFFGQGTRLTVV.

The chain combines TRBV27 with TRBJ1-6; tentative D call: TRBD1 (5 bases). Germline V gene sequence: CDR1 MNHEY, CDR2 SMNVEV (reference sequence). The CDR3 runs to 14 residues. Trimming removed 1 base from V and 9 bases from J, with 10 bases in between. As DNA, the CDR3 is TGTGCCAGCAGTTTATGGGGTGGGGGTTCACCCCTCCACTTT. Translated, it gives CASSLWGGGSPLHF.

This chain connects TRBV4-1 to TRBJ2-7; the match to TRBD1 covers 8 bases. Germline V CDR1 and CDR2: MGHRA, YSYEKL. The CDR3 is made up of 16 amino acids. V dropped 3 bases and J dropped 4; count of bases not matched to a gene: 11. Here the CDR3 DNA reads TGCGCCAGCAGCCAGGAGAGGACAGGGAGGAGGTACGAGCAGTACTTC. Protein: CASSQERTGRRYEQYF.

The rearrangement joins TRBV5-1 to TRBJ2-7, with a weak D call TRBD2 (5 bases). CDR3 length equals 15 residues. V was trimmed by 0 bases and J by 2 bases, leaving 12 bases between them. Per the germline V gene, CDR1 is SGHRS and CDR2 is YFSETQ. The CDR3 loop reads CASSLEAGPTYEQYF. In nucleotides, the CDR3 is TGCGCCAGCAGCTTGGAGGCGGGTCCAACCTACGAGCAGTACTTC. The full variable domain, its missing parts supplied by reference TRBV5-1 and TRBJ2-7, is KAGVTQTPRYLIKTRGQQVTLSCSPISGHRSVSWYQQTPGQGLQFLFEYFSETQRNKGNFPGRFSGRQFSNSRSEMNVSTLELGDSALYLCASSLEAGPTYEQYFGPGTRLTVT.

The DNA of the CDR3 is TGTGCCTCAGCCTGGGGGACAGGGTATGGTGAGCAGTTCTTC. The encoded protein is CASAWGTGYGEQFF. The chain employs TRBV6-5 and TRBJ2-1, with 9 nucleotides matching TRBD1. Germline V CDR1 and CDR2: MNHEY, SVGAGI. The CDR3 length is 14 residues. After removal of 11 bases from V and 9 bases from J, the junction contained 14 bases not matched to a gene.

The chain is built from TRBV23-1 and TRBJ2-2; D could derive from TRBD1 or TRBD2 (7 bases each). TRBV23-1 is filed as an ORF, its function uncertain. The CDR3 has 16 residues. Trimming stripped 6 bases from V and 5 bases from J, with 19 bases between. The CDR3 loop is CASSPEGRGQTGELFF. The CDR3, as DNA: TGCGCCAGCAGCCCCGAGGGGAGGGGACAGACCGGGGAGCTGTTTTTT.

This chain uses TRBV29-1 with TRBJ2-1; D ambiguous. Trimming stripped 8 bases from V and 6 bases from J, with 17 bases between. CDR3 length: 13 amino acids. CDR1 and CDR2 from the germline V gene are SQVTM and ANQGSEA. CDR3 nucleotides: TGCAGCTCCCATGTACGGGTGGGCAATGAGCAGTTCTTC. It specifies CSSHVRVGNEQFF.